This T cell receptor beta chain was retrieved from a study of T cells in Graves' hyperthyroidism and ophthalmopathy. An approximately 10 ml volume of fresh peripheral blood provided the PBMCs. CDR1 is DFQATT, CDR2 SNEGSKA, per germline (reference sequence). V was clipped by 0 bases and J by 10 bases; unmatched bases: 12. This CDR3 region has 16 residues. From RNA transcripts, TCR beta CDR3 regions were amplified. RT-PCR in the first round (using the HTBI primer set) targeted the TCR CDR3. TCRdb called the multiplex PCR reads again in MiXCR, with one record for every CDR3 protein. In the table there are hundreds of thousands of distinct CDR3 sequences, less than 15% of which are singletons. This clonotype was counted ten times or more.

The rearrangement uses TRBV20-1 and TRBJ2-1; 10 bases are a match to TRBD2. The sequenced sample was blood. This clonotype originated in a young woman with Graves' hyperthyroidism. DNA of the CDR3: TGCAGTGCTAGAGATCTGTTAGCGGGAGGTGAACACGAGCAGTTCTTC. Its translation: CSARDLLAGGEHEQFF.